This T cell receptor beta chain was sequenced in a study of T cell responses to AZD1222 COVID-19 vaccine. With regard to this clone: Its specificity is not known.

The CDR3 length is 15 residues. Germline CDR1 reads SQVTM; CDR2 reads ANQGSEA. After removal of 7 bases from V and 0 bases from J, the junction contained 5 bases not matched to a gene. Profiled with immunoSEQ multiplex PCR; TCRdb holds only in-frame clones, not every one. The sample includes over 130,000 clones, more than 85% of them seen just once. Study outcomes and limitations: Reports say nearly half of spike-specific TCRs go after unmutated variant regions. Clonal diversity was possibly underestimated, and white British individuals and females predominated among donors. Repertoires were collected only later (after the peak T cell response had occurred).

It was second doses at about 4 or about 12 weeks that were pooled. The sample in question was peripheral blood, obtained 28 days after the second AZD1222 dose. The TCR comes from an adult who received the AZD1222 COVID-19 vaccine. J is TRBJ2-3 and V is TRBV29-1; 12 positions agree with TRBD2. CDR3 residues: CSAGTSGSSTDTQYF. The DNA for the CDR3 is TGCAGCGCTGGGACTAGCGGGTCCAGCACAGATACGCAGTATTTT.